The source of this TCR beta chain is a study of blood T cell repertoires in COVID-19. Turning to the study itself: The analysed material was cDNA or gDNA that came from T cells, B-cell-depleted T cells, or PBMCs.

Source study methods: Scientists estimated how many nucleated cells there were by amplifying reference gene primers. Sequencing was performed with immunoSEQ multiplex PCR; in TCRdb, only in-frame clones are kept and a portion is missing. Clonal size and the V and J genes are those of that table, whereas D and trimming came from the DNA. The sample has around 150,000 clones, roughly 80% seen once. V shed 9 bases and J 1 base; nucleotides not matched to a gene: 4. The CDR3 length is 13 residues. Germline V gene lookup returns CDR1 ENHRY and CDR2 SYGVKD. The chain uses TRBV10-3 and TRBJ1-1; TRBD1 matches at 8 bases. The sample was peripheral blood. This receptor was obtained from a man aged 60 to 69 who had recovered from COVID-19. CDR3 amino acids: CAMTGEANTEAFF. In DNA form, the CDR3 reads TGTGCCATGACAGGGGAGGCGAACACTGAAGCTTTCTTT.